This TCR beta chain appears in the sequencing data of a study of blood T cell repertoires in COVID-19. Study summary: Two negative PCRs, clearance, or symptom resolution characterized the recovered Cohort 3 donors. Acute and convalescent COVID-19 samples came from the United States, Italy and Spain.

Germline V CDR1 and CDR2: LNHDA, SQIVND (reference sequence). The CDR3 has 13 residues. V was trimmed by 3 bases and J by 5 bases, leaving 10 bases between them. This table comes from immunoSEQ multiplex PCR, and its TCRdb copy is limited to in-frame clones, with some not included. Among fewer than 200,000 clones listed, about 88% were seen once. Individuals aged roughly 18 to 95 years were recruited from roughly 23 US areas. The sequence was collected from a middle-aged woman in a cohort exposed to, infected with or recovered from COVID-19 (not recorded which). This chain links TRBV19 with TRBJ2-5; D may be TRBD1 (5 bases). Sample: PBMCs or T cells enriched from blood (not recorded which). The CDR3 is CASSIPRAETQYF. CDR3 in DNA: TGTGCCAGTAGTATCCCCAGGGCGGAGACCCAGTACTTC.